This T cell receptor beta chain was obtained from a study of blood T cell repertoires in COVID-19 (dated by TCRdb to the early 2020s). Notes on the research overall: Samples from collaborators originated in the United States, Italy and Spain and spanned both the acute and convalescent phases of COVID-19. Deeply sampled blood TCRbeta repertoires from subjects exposed to, actively infected with, or recovered from COVID-19 were included in the dataset. The material from the prospective study consisted of cDNA or gDNA derived from T cells, B-cell-depleted T cells, or PBMCs. The repertoires were made available in a free public database intended to serve as a resource for research on the immune response to SARS-CoV-2. The samples were drawn from the first 160 participants of the ongoing ImmuneRACE study and from 950 to 1,500 subjects provided by 6 global collaborators. Where available, HLA class I and class II types were obtained from metadata supplied by the sample provider rather than from assay-based typing. A de-identified subject ID, COVID-19 status, age in years and sex were almost always included in the sample metadata. Results and caveats for the whole study, not just this receptor: The amount of clinical and demographic metadata varied by source and participant and was provided uncurated.

As concerns this clone: It has no known antigen specificity. No quality values exist for individual bases; no much larger clone is one base distant.

In the prospective study, participants were about 18 to 95 years old, resided in 24 geographic areas of the United States, and were enrolled through a virtual design. Cohort assignment in the prospective study relied on participant-reported clinical history from a screening survey and a study questionnaire. ImmuneRACE Cohort 3 recovered participants were defined by two consecutive negative NP/OP PCR tests, healthcare professional clearance, or symptom resolution. Mobile phlebotomists in the prospective study collected whole blood, serum and a nasopharyngeal or oropharyngeal swab from every participant. Additional blood draws and questionnaires over an approximately 2-month period could optionally be provided by prospective study participants. Before DNA extraction, blood samples from the prospective study were shipped at room temperature or frozen. TCRbeta CDR3 regions were amplified from genomic DNA by means of the immunoSEQ Assay, a bias-controlled multiplex PCR. Turning to the authors' computational methods: Nucleated cell counts per sample were estimated from amplification of reference gene primers within the assay. To quantify the absolute abundance of each unique TCRbeta CDR3 rearrangement, sequence reads were collapsed and filtered. For each sample, productive Simpson clonality was calculated by taking the square root of Simpson's diversity index across productive rearrangements. As stored in TCRdb, this immuneACCESS dataset retains in-frame rearrangements with V and J assigned. A fraction of the clones does not appear; measured against another copy, unresolved V genes explain less than half of the discrepancy, and the remainder lacks a known reason. V and J calls and clone size are those listed in that table; D and trimming were worked out from the DNA. The sample table lists approximately 440,000 clones, roughly 87% of them with a count of one. The leading ten clones occupy around 0.64% of the sample.

The CDR3 numbers 13 residues from cysteine through phenylalanine. Only CDR3 DNA is held: 39 bases, read in frame from base 1. V is shortened by 6 bases, J by 6 bases, and the region joining them spans 12 bases. CDR1 LNHDA and CDR2 SQIVND are derived from the germline V gene (reference sequence). This chain is built from TRBV19 and TRBJ1-3, with the D gene uncertain. What was sequenced was PBMCs or T cells enriched from blood (not recorded which). The receptor's source is a woman aged 18 to 35 who had recovered from COVID-19. The encoded CDR3 is CASRTAGVNTIYF. The sequence in DNA is TGTGCCAGTAGGACGGCAGGCGTAAACACCATATATTTT.